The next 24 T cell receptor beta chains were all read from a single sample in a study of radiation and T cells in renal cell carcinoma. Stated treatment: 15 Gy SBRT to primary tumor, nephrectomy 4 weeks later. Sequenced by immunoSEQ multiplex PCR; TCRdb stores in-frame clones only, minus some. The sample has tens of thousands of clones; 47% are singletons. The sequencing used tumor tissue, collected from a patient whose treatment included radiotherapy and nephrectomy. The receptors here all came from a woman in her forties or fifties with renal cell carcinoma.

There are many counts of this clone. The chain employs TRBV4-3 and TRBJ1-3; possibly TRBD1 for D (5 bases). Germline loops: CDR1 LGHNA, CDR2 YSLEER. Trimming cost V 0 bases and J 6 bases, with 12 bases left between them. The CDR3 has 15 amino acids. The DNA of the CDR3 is TGCGCCAGCAGCCAAGATAGGCAGGGACTAAACACCATATATTTT. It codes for CASSQDRQGLNTIYF.

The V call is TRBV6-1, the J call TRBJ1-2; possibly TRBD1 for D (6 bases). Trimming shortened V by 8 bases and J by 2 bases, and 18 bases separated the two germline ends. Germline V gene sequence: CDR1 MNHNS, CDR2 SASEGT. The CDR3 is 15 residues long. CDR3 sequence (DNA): TGTGCCAGCTCTCCCCTTATGGGGGGCAACTATGGCTACACCTTC. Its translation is CASSPLMGGNYGYTF.

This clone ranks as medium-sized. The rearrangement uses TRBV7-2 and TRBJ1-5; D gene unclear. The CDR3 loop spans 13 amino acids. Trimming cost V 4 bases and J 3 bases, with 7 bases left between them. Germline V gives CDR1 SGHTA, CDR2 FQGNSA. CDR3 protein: CASSSYLNQPQHF. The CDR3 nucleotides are TGTGCCAGCAGCTCATATCTCAATCAGCCCCAGCATTTT.

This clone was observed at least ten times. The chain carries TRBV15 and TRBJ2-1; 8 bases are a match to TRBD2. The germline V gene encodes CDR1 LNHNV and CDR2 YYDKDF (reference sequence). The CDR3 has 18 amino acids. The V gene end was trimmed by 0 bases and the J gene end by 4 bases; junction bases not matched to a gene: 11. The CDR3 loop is CATSRDRAWASGYNEQFF. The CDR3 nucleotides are TGTGCCACCAGCAGAGATCGGGCCTGGGCTAGCGGGTACAATGAGCAGTTCTTC.

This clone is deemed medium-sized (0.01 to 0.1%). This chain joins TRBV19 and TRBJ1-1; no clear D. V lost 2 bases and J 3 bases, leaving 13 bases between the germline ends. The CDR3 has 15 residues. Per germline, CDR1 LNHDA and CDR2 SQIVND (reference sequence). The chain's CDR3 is CASSIMWQYYTEAFF. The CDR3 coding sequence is TGTGCCAGTAGTATAATGTGGCAGTACTACACTGAAGCTTTCTTT.

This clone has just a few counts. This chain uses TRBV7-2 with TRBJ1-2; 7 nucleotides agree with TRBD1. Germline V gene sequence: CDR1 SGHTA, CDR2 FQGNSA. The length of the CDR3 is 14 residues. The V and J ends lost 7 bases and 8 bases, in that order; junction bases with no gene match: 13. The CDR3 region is CASTSVRQGGGYTF. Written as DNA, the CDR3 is TGTGCCAGCACCAGCGTTCGACAGGGCGGCGGCTACACCTTC.

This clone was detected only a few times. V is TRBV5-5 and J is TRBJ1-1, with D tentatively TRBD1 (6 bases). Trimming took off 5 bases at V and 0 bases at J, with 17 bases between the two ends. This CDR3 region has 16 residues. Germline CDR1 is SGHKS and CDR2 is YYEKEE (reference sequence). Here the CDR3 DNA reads TGTGCCAGCAGACACTCAGAGACAGGACTGAACACTGAAGCTTTCTTT. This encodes CASRHSETGLNTEAFF.

The CDR3 loop reads CASSLDSIGDNEQFF. The CDR3 DNA sequence: TGCGCCAGCAGCTTGGATAGCATAGGGGACAATGAGCAGTTCTTC. J is TRBJ2-1 and V is TRBV5-1; possibly TRBD1 for D (5 bases). V gave up 0 bases and J gave up 5 bases, with 12 bases separating them. The V gene's germline CDR1 is SGHRS and CDR2 YFSETQ. CDR3 length equals 15 residues.

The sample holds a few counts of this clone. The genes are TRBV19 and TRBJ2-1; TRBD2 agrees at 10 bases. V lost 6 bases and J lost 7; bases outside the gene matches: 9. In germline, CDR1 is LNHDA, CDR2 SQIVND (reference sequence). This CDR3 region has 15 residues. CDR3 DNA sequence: TGTGCCAGTAGCACGAGCGGGGGGGACTTGAATGAGCAGTTCTTC. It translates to CASSTSGGDLNEQFF.

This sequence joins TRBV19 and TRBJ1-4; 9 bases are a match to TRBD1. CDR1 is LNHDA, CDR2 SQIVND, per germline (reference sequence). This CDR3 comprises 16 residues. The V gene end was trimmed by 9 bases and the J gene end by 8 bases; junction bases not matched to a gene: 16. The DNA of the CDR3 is TGTGCCAGCGGAAGTCCCGGGACAGGGTTTCGCGAAAAACTGTTTTTT. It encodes CASGSPGTGFREKLFF.

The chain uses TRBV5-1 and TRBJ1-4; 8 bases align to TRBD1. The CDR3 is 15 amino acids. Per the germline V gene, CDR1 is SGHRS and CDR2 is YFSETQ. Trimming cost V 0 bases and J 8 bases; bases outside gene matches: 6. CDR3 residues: CASSLGGQGGEKLFF. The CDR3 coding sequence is TGCGCCAGCAGCTTGGGCGGACAGGGTGGCGAAAAACTGTTTTTT.

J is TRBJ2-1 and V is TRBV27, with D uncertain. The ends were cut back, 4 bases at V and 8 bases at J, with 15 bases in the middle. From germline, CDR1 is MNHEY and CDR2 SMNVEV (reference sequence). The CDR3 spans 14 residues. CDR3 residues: CASSSRLQFDEQFF. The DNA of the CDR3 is TGTGCCAGCAGTTCCCGTTTACAGTTCGATGAGCAGTTCTTC.

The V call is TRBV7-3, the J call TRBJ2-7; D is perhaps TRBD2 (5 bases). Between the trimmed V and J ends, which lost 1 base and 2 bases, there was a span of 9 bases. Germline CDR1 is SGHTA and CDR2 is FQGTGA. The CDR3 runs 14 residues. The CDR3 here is CASSLSPGAYEQYF. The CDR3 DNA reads TGTGCCAGCAGCTTAAGTCCCGGGGCCTACGAGCAGTACTTC.

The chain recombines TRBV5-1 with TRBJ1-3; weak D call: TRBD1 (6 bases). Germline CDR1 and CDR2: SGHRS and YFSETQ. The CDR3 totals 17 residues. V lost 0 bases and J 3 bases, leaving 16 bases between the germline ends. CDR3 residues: CASSLEGRGVGGNTIYF. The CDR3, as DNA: TGCGCCAGCAGCTTGGAGGGCAGGGGAGTTGGTGGAAACACCATATATTTT.

This CDR3 is CASSQDRGSSYNEQFF. The CDR3 nucleotides read TGTGCCAGCAGTCAAGATAGGGGGAGCTCCTACAATGAGCAGTTCTTC. This chain connects TRBV27 to TRBJ2-1; TRBD1 might be the D (6 bases). Germline V gene sequence: CDR1 MNHEY, CDR2 SMNVEV (reference sequence). The CDR3 extends over 16 amino acids. V lost 5 bases, J lost 0 bases, and 14 bases lay in between.

CDR3 bases: TGTGCTAGTGGTTTGGTAGACCCCTACAATGAGCAGTTCTTC. It yields the protein CASGLVDPYNEQFF. The chain uses TRBV12-5 and TRBJ2-1, with D uncertain. The CDR3 totals 14 residues. Between the trimmed V and J ends, which lost 0 bases and 2 bases, there was a span of 5 bases. Germline loops: CDR1 LGHNT, CDR2 FRNRAP.

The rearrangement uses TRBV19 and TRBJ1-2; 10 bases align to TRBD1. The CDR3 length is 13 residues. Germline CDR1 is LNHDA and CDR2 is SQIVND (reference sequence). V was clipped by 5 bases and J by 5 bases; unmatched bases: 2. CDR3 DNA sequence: TGTGCCAGTAGTGGGGGACAGGGGTATGGCTACACCTTC. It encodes CASSGGQGYGYTF.

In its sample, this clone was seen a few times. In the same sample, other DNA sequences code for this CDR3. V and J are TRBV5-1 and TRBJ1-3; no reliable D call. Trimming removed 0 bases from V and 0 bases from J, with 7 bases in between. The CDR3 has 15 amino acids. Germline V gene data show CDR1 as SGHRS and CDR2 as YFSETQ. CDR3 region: CASSLEASSGNTIYF. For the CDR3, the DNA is TGCGCCAGCAGCTTGGAAGCGAGCTCTGGAAACACCATATATTTT.

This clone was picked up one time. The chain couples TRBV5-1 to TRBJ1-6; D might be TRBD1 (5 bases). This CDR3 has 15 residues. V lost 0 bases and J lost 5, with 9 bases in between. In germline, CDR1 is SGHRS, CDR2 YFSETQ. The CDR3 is CASSLEFRDNSPLHF. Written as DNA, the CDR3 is TGCGCCAGCAGCTTGGAGTTCAGGGATAATTCACCCCTCCACTTT. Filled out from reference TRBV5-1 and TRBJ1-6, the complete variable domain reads KAGVTQTPRYLIKTRGQQVTLSCSPISGHRSVSWYQQTPGQGLQFLFEYFSETQRNKGNFPGRFSGRQFSNSRSEMNVSTLELGDSALYLCASSLEFRDNSPLHFGNGTRLTVT.

CDR3 protein: CASSDAGGNTEAFF. In nucleotides, the CDR3 is TGTGCCAGCAGCGATGCTGGGGGCAACACTGAAGCTTTCTTT. The chain is built from TRBV9 and TRBJ1-1, with TRBD1 as a possible D gene (6 bases). The CDR3 sequence is 14 residues long. Germline V CDR1 and CDR2: SGDLS, YYNGEE. Deletions cut 3 bases from V and 2 bases from J, with 11 bases between.

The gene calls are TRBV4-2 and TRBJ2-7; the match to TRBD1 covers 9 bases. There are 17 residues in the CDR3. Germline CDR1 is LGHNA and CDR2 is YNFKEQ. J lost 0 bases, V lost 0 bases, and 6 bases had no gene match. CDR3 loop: CASSQEGTGLGSYEQYF. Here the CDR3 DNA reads TGTGCCAGCAGCCAAGAAGGGACAGGGTTGGGCTCCTACGAGCAGTACTTC.

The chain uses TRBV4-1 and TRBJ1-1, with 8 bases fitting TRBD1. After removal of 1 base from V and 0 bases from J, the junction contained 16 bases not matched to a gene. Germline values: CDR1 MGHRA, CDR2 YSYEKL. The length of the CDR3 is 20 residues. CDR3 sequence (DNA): TGCGCCAGCAGCCAAGTTCGAATTAGGGCAGGGGGCGTCATGAACACTGAAGCTTTCTTT. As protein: CASSQVRIRAGGVMNTEAFF.

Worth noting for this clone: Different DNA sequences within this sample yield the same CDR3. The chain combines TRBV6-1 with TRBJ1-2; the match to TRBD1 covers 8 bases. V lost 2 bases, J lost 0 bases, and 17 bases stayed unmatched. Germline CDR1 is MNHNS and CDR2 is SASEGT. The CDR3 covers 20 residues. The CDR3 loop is CASSEFLSGQGAWTNYGYTF. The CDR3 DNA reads TGTGCCAGCAGTGAATTCCTAAGTGGGCAGGGGGCTTGGACTAACTATGGCTACACCTTC.

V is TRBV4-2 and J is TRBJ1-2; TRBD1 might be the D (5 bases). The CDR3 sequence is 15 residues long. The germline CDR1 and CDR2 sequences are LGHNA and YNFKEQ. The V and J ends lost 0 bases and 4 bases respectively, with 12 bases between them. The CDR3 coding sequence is TGTGCCAGCAGCCAAGATCAAAAGGGGTCCTATGGCTACACCTTC. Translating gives CASSQDQKGSYGYTF.